A single T cell receptor beta chain is shown here with its context. Its antigen is undetermined. The sample comes from a study of cytomegalovirus exposure and HLA in healthy donors. Study-wide background: Membership in the Caucasian-associated ancestry cluster was found for 81% of almost 400 genotyped donors. Study observations and caveats: Accounts indicate the classifier identified cytomegalovirus status with strong specificity and sensitivity. Prediction of most subjects' HLA-A and HLA-B alleles by TCR beta sequences was reportedly accurate.

Trimming left V 2 bases short and J 8 bases short, with 9 bases between. Germline V gene sequence: CDR1 MNHNS, CDR2 SASEGT. CDR3 length: 13 amino acids. Both 60 Vbeta primers and 13 Jbeta primers went into the PCR. Measured with immunoSEQ multiplex PCR; TCRdb has only the in-frame clones, and not every one. The sample includes 100,000 to 150,000 clones, roughly 80% of them seen just once. The V call is TRBV6-1, the J call TRBJ1-4, with D uncertain. What was sequenced was PBMCs. The TCR sequence derives from a man in his late teens or twenties in good health and CMV-seropositive. CDR3: CASSELWREKLFF. CDR3 nucleotides: TGTGCCAGCAGTGAATTGTGGAGGGAAAAACTGTTTTTT.